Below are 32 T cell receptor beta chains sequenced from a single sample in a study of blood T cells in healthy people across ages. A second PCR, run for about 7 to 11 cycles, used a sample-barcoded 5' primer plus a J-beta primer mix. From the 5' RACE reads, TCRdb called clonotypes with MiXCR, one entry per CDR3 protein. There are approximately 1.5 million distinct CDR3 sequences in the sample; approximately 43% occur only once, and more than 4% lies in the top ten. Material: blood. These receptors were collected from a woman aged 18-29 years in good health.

CDR3 amino acids: CASSQKNAGVNTGELFF. The CDR3 DNA is TGTGCCAGCAGCCAGAAGAATGCAGGGGTGAACACCGGGGAGCTGTTTTTT. J is TRBJ2-2 and V is TRBV4-2; perhaps TRBD1 as D (6 bases). Between the trimmed V and J ends, which lost 3 bases and 1 base, there was a span of 15 bases. This CDR3 comprises 17 residues. The germline CDR1 and CDR2 sequences are LGHNA and YNFKEQ.

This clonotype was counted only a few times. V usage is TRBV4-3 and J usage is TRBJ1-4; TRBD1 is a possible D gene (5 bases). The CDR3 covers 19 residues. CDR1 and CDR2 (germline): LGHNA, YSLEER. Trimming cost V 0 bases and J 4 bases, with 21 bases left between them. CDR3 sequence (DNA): TGCGCCAGCAGCCAAGATTTGGTTGGAGGAAGGGGCCGTAATGAAAAACTGTTTTTT. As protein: CASSQDLVGGRGRNEKLFF.

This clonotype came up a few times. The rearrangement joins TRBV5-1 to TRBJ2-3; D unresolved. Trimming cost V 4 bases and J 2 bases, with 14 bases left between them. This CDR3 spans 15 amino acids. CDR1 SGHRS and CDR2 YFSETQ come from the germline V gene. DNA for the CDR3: TGCGCCAGCAGCCCCCGGGCACCTTCCACAGATACGCAGTATTTT. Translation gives CASSPRAPSTDTQYF. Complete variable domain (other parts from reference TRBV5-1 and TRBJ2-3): KAGVTQTPRYLIKTRGQQVTLSCSPISGHRSVSWYQQTPGQGLQFLFEYFSETQRNKGNFPGRFSGRQFSNSRSEMNVSTLELGDSALYLCASSPRAPSTDTQYFGPGTRLTVL.

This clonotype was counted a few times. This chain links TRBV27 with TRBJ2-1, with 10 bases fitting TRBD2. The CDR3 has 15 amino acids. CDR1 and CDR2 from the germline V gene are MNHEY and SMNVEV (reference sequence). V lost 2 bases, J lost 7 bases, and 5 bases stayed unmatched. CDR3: CASSLRAGGPNEQFF. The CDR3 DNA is TGTGCCAGCAGTTTAAGAGCGGGGGGGCCAAATGAGCAGTTCTTC.

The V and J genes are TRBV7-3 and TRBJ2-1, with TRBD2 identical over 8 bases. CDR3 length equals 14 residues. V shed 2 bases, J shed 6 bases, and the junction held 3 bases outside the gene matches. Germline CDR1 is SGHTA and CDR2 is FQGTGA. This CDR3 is CASSLAGGFNEQFF. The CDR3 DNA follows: TGTGCCAGCAGCTTAGCGGGAGGATTCAATGAGCAGTTCTTC.

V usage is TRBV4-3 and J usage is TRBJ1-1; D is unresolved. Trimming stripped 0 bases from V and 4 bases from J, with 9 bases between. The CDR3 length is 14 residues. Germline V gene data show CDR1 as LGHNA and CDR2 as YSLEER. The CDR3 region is CASSQDLWGTEAFF. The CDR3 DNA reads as TGCGCCAGCAGCCAAGATCTTTGGGGCACTGAAGCTTTCTTT.

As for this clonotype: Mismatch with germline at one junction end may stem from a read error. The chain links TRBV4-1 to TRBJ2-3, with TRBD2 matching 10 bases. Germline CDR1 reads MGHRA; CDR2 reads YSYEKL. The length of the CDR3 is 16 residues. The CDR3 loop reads CACSQITSGATDTRYF. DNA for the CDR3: TGCGCCTGCAGCCAGATCACTAGCGGGGCTACAGATACGCGGTATTTT.

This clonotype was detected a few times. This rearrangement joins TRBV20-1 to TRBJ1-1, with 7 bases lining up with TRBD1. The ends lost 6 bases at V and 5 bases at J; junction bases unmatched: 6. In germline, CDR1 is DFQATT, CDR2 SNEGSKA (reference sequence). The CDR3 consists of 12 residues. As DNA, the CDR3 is TGCAGTGCATCGACAGGGAGTACTGAAGCTTTCTTT. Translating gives CSASTGSTEAFF.

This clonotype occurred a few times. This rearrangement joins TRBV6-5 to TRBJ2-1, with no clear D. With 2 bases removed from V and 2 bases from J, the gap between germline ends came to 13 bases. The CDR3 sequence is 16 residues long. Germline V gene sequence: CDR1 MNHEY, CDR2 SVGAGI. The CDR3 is CASSYDTSTAYNEQFF. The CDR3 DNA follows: TGTGCCAGCAGTTACGATACCTCAACGGCCTACAATGAGCAGTTCTTC.

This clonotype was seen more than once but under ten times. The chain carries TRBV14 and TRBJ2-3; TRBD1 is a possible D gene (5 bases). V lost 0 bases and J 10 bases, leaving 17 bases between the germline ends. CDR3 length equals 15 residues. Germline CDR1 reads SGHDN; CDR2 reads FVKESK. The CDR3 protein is CASSQDWSRASAQYF. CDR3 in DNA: TGTGCCAGCAGCCAAGATTGGAGCAGGGCCTCTGCGCAGTATTTT.

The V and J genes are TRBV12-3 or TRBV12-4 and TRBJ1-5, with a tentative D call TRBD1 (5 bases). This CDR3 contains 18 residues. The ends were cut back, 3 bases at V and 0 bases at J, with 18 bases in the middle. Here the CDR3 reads CASSFSGAHIYSNQPQHF. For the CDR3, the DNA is TGTGCCAGCAGTTTTTCCGGGGCCCACATTTATAGCAATCAGCCCCAGCATTTT.

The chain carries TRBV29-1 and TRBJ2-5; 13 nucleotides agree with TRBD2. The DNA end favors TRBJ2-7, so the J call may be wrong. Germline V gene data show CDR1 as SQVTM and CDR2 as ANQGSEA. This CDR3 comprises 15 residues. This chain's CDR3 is CSVETSGGREDEQYF. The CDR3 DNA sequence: TGCAGCGTTGAGACTAGCGGGGGGCGCGAGGACGAGCAGTACTTC.

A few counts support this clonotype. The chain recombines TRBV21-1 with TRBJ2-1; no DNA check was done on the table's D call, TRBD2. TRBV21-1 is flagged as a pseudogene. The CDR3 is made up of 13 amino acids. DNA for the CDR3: TGTGCCAGCAGCACTAGCGGAGCACCGGAGCAGTTCTTC. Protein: CASSTSGAPEQFF.

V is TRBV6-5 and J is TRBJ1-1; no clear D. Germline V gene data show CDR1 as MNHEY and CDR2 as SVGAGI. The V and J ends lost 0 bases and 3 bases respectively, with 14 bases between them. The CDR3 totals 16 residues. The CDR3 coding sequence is TGTGCCAGCAGTTACTCGATAGAGGATAGTGACACTGAAGCTTTCTTT. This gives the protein CASSYSIEDSDTEAFF.

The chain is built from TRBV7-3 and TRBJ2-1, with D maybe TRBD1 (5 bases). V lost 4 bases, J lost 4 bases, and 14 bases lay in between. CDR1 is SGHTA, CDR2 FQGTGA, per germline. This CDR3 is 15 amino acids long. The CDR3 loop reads CASSSYWSGYNEQFF. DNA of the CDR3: TGTGCCAGCAGCTCTTATTGGTCAGGGTACAATGAGCAGTTCTTC.

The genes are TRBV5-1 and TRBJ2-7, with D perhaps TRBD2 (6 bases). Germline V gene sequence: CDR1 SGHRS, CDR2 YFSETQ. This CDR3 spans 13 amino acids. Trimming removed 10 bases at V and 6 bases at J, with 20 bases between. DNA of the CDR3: TGCGCCCCACGGGGGTGGGAGTACGTCGAGCAGTACTTC. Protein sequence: CAPRGWEYVEQYF.

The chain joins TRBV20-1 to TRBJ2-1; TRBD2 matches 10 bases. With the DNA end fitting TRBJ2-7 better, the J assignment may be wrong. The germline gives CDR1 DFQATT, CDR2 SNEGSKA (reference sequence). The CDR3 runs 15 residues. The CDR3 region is CSARGRSGGANEQYF. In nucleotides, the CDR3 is TGCAGTGCTAGAGGACGAAGCGGGGGGGCCAATGAGCAGTACTTC.

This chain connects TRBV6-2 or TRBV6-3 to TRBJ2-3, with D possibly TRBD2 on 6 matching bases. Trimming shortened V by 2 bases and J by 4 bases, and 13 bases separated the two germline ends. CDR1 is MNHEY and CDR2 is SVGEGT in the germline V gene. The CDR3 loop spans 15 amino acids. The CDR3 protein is CASSYTGLHPDTQYF. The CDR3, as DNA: TGTGCCAGCAGTTACACGGGACTTCACCCAGATACGCAGTATTTT.

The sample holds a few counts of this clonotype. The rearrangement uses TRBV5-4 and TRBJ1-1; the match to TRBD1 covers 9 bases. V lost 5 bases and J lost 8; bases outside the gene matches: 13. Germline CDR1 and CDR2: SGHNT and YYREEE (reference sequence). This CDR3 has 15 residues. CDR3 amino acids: CASRTAQGAEREAFF. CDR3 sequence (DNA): TGTGCCAGCAGGACCGCACAGGGGGCGGAAAGAGAAGCTTTCTTT.

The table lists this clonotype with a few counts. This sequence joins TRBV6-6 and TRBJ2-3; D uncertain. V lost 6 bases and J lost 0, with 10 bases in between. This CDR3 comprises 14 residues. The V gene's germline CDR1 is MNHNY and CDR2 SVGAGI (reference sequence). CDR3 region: CASRAVVSTDTQYF. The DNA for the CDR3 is TGTGCCAGCAGGGCGGTCGTTAGCACAGATACGCAGTATTTT.

This CDR3 is CSARGSAVSYEQYF. The DNA for the CDR3 is TGCAGTGCTAGGGGATCGGCGGTCTCCTACGAGCAGTACTTC. V usage is TRBV20-1 and J usage is TRBJ2-7, with no clear D. This CDR3 has 14 residues. CDR1 is DFQATT and CDR2 is SNEGSKA in the germline V gene (reference sequence). Between the trimmed V and J ends, which lost 3 bases and 0 bases, there was a span of 12 bases.

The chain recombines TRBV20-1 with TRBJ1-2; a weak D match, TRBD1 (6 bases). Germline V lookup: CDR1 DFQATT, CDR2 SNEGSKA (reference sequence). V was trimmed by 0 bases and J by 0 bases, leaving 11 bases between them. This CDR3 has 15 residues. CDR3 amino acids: CSARDRGQPNYGYTF. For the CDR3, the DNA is TGCAGTGCTAGAGATCGGGGGCAGCCTAACTATGGCTACACCTTC.

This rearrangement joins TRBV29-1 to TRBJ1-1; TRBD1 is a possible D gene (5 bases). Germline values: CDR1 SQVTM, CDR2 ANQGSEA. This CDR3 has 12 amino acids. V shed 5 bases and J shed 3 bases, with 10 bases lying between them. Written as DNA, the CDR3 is TGCAGCGTTCGGGGGGGGGACACTGAAGCTTTCTTT. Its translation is CSVRGGDTEAFF. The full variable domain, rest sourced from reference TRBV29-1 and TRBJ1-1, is SAVISQKPSRDICQRGTSLTIQCQVDSQVTMMFWYRQQPGQSLTLIATANQGSEATYESGFVIDKFPISRPNLTFSTLTVSNMSPEDSSIYLCSVRGGDTEAFFGQGTRLTVV.

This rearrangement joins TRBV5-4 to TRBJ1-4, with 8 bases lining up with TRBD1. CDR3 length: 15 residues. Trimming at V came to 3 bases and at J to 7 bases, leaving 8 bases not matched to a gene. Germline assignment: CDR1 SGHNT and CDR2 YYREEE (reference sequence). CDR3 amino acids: CASSSDRGVREKLFF. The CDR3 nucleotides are TGTGCCAGCAGCTCAGACAGGGGAGTCCGTGAAAAACTGTTTTTT.

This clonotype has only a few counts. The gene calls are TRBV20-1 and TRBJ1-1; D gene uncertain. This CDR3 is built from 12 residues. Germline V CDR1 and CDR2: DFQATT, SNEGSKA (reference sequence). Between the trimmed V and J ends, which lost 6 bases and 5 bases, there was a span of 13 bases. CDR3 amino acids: CSARFRATEAFF. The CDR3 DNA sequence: TGCAGTGCGCGCTTCCGGGCGACTGAAGCTTTCTTT.

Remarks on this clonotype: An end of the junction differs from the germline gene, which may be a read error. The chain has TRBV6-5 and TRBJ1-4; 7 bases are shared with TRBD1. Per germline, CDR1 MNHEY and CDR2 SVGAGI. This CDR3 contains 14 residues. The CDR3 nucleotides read TGTGCCAGCAGTTACGCAGGGGGAAGTGAAAAATTGTTTTTT. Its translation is CASSYAGGSEKLFF.

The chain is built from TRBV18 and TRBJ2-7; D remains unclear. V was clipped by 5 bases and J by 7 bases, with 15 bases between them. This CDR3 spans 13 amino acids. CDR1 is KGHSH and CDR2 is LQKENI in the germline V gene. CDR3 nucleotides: TGTGCCAGCTCAGAGGACGCGAACAATGAGCAGTACTTC. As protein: CASSEDANNEQYF.

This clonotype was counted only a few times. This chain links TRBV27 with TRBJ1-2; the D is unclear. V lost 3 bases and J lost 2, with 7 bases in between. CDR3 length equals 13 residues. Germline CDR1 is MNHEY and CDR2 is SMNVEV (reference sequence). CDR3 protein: CASSLRRNYGYTF. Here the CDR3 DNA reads TGTGCCAGCAGTTTGCGACGGAACTATGGCTACACCTTC.

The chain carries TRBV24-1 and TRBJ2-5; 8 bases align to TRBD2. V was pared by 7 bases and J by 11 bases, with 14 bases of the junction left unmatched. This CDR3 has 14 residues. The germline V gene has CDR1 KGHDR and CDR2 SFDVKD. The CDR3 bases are TGTGCCACCAGGATGACGGGAGGGGGTAATGAGCAGTACTTC. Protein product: CATRMTGGGNEQYF.

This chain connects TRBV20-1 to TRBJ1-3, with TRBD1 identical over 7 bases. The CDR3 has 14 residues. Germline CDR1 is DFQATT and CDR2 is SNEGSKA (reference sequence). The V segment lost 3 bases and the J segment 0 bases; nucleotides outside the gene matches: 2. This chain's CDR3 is CSASSGGSGNTIYF. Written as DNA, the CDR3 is TGCAGTGCTAGTTCAGGGGGCTCTGGAAACACCATATATTTT.

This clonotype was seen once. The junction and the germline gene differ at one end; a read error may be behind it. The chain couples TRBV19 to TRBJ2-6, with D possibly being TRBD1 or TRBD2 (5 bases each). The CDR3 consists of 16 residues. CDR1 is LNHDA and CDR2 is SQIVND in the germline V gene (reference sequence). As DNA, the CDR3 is TGTGCCAGTAGTCTCTGGGACGTCTCTGGGGTCAACGTCCTGACTTTC. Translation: CASSLWDVSGVNVLTF. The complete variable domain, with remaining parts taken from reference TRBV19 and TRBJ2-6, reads DGGITQSPKYLFRKEGQNVTLSCEQNLNHDAMYWYRQDPGQGLRLIYYSQIVNDFQKGDIAEGYSVSREKKESFPLTVTSAQKNPTAFYLCASSLWDVSGVNVLTFGAGSRLTVL.

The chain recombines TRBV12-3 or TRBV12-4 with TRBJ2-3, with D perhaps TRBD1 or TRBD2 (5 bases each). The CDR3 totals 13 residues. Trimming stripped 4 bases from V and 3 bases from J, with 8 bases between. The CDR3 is CASSSWGTDTQYF. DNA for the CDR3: TGTGCCAGCAGTTCCTGGGGGACAGATACGCAGTATTTT.